Listed below are T cell receptor beta chains from one sample, sequenced in a study of blood T cells in healthy people across ages. TCRdb independently ran MiXCR on the 5' RACE reads; one entry per CDR3 protein. The table lists 750,000 to 850,000 distinct CDR3 sequences, 20% to 25% of them singletons. This sample was also put to use in a study of T cells of mothers and their children.

The sample was blood. The receptor set was obtained from a boy younger than 18 in good health. CDR3s include the opening cysteine and the closing phenylalanine or tryptophan. A D gene is named only where the DNA matches it firmly. Clone size is shown for a subset of rows, as once, few, many or a class of expanded clone.

d_gene | j_gene | abundance | v_gene | CDR3nt | CDR3aa
NA | TRBJ2-1 | few | TRBV15 | TGTGCCACCAGCATTCCAAAAGGGGGGTATGAGCAGTTCTTC | CATSIPKGGYEQFF
NA | TRBJ2-5 | NA | TRBV7-3 | TGTGCCAGCAGCTTAAGCAGGGAGAAGACCCAGTACTTC | CASSLSREKTQYF
TRBD1 | TRBJ1-1 | few | TRBV7-2 | TGTGCCAGCAGCTCACAACAGGGGTGGAACACTGAAGCTTTCTTT | CASSSQQGWNTEAFF
NA | TRBJ2-4 | few | TRBV7-2 | TGTGCCAGCAACTTAGATAGCGGACCAGCCAAAAACATTCAGTACTTC | CASNLDSGPAKNIQYF
NA | TRBJ2-3 | NA | TRBV21-1 | TGTGCCAGCAGCAAATTGATGGCTAGCGGGGGTTGGCCAGATACGCAGTATTTT | CASSKLMASGGWPDTQYF
TRBD2 | TRBJ2-1 | few | TRBV28 | TGTGCCAGCAGTTCCATCGGGACTATGCACAATGAGCAGTTCTTC | CASSSIGTMHNEQFF
TRBD2 | TRBJ2-3 | NA | TRBV20-1 | TGCAGTGCTCGGACTAGCGGGAACACAGATACGCAGTATTTT | CSARTSGNTDTQYF
NA | TRBJ2-4 | NA | TRBV20-1 | TGCAGTGCTAGCCCCCTTGGCCCAGCCAAAAACATTCAGTACTTC | CSASPLGPAKNIQYF
NA | TRBJ1-6 | NA | TRBV14 | TGTGCCAGCAGCCACCCTCAGGATGGATCACCCCTCCACTTT | CASSHPQDGSPLHF
TRBD1 | TRBJ2-7 | few | TRBV29-1 | TGCAGCGTTCTTGGGACAGACTACTACGAGCAGTACTTC | CSVLGTDYYEQYF
TRBD1 | TRBJ1-4 | few | TRBV29-1 | TGCAGCTCCCGACAGGGACCTAATGAAAAACTGTTTTTT | CSSRQGPNEKLFF
NA | TRBJ2-7 | NA | TRBV9 | TGTGCCAGCAGCTCAGAGAGTGGGCAGGTAACCTACGAGCAGTACTTC | CASSSESGQVTYEQYF
TRBD1 | TRBJ2-5 | NA | TRBV10-3 | TGTGCCATCACCGATAACATCGACAGGGGGCAAGAGACCCAGTACTTC | CAITDNIDRGQETQYF
NA | TRBJ2-3 | NA | TRBV6-1 | TGTGCCAGCAGTGGGTTCGCGTATAGCACAGATACGCAGTATTTT | CASSGFAYSTDTQYF
TRBD1 | TRBJ2-1 | NA | TRBV14 | TGTGCCAGCAGCCTCTTGACAGGGTGCGATGAGCAGTTCTTC | CASSLLTGCDEQFF
TRBD2 | TRBJ2-4 | few | TRBV6-2/TRBV6-3 | TGTGCCAGCAGTTACTCGATCTGGGAGCTCGGGGGGGCCAACATTCAGTACTTC | CASSYSIWELGGANIQYF
TRBD2 | TRBJ2-5 | few | TRBV11-2 | TGTGCCAGCAGCTTAGGGACTAGCGGGGATCAAGAGACCCAGTACTTC | CASSLGTSGDQETQYF
TRBD1 | TRBJ2-7 | few | TRBV29-1 | TGCAGCGTCGTGACAGGGGGCGTTGGTTACGAGCAGTACTTC | CSVVTGGVGYEQYF
TRBD1 | TRBJ1-1 | NA | TRBV12-5 | TGTGCTAGTGACCCTGACAGGGGGAACACTGAAGCTTTCTTT | CASDPDRGNTEAFF
NA | TRBJ2-6 | NA | TRBV5-5 | TGTGCCAGCAGCTTCCCGGGACATCGGTTCTCTGGGGCCAACGTCCTGACTTTC | CASSFPGHRFSGANVLTF
NA | TRBJ2-5 | NA | TRBV23-1 | TGCGCCAGCAGTCATCGCCGGCGGGGGACCCAGTACTTC | CASSHRRRGTQYF